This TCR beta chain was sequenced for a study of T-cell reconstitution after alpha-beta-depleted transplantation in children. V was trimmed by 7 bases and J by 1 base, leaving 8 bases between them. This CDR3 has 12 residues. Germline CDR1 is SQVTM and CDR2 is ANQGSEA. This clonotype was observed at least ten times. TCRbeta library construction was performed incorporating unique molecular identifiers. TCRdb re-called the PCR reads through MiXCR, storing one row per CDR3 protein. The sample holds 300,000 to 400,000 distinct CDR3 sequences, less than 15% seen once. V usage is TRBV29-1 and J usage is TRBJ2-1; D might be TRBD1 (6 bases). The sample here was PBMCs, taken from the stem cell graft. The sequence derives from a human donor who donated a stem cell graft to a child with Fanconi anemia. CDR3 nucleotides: TGCAGCGGACAGGAGTCCTACAATGAGCAGTTCTTC. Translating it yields CSGQESYNEQFF.